These 24 T cell receptor beta chains were sequenced from one sample in a study of T cells in narcolepsy. Libraries were prepared by immunoSEQ multiplex PCR; TCRdb keeps only in-frame clonotypes and omits some of them. The sample contains approximately 32,000 clones, approximately 86% of which appear only once. The material sequenced was CD45RA- memory CD4+ T cells from PBMCs. The receptors stem from a human donor with narcolepsy.

This clone was observed a single time. The chain carries TRBV28 and TRBJ2-4, with D unclear. Trimming removed 6 bases at V and 0 bases at J, with 15 bases between. Per germline, CDR1 MDHEN and CDR2 SYDVKM. The CDR3 consists of 16 residues. The CDR3 region has the DNA TGTGCCAGCAGCTCGCCGGCTTCGGTAGCCAAAAACATTCAGTACTTC. It is translated as CASSSPASVAKNIQYF.

The J gene is TRBJ1-1, the V gene TRBV28; D gene ambiguous. V was clipped by 5 bases and J by 5 bases, with 18 bases between them. This CDR3 is 15 amino acids long. Germline loops: CDR1 MDHEN, CDR2 SYDVKM. Here the CDR3 reads CASSKARTWWTEAFF. The CDR3 DNA follows: TGTGCCAGCAGTAAAGCCAGGACTTGGTGGACTGAAGCTTTCTTT.

The sample holds a few counts of this clone. The chain carries TRBV28 and TRBJ1-5; D may be TRBD1 (5 bases). V was cut by 3 bases and J by 1 base, with 19 bases left in between. This CDR3 has 18 amino acids. CDR1 and CDR2 from the germline V gene are MDHEN and SYDVKM. The DNA for the CDR3 is TGTGCCAGCAGTTTTGGTACGCAGGGTGGGGTAAGCAATCAGCCCCAGCATTTT. Its protein product is CASSFGTQGGVSNQPQHF.

CDR3 in DNA: TGCGCCAGCAGCTTGGCTGGGCAGGGCGGCCAAGAGACCCAGTACTTC. As protein: CASSLAGQGGQETQYF. The rearrangement links TRBV5-1 to TRBJ2-5, with a possible D match to TRBD1 (5 bases). Trimming left V 0 bases short and J 1 base short, with 13 bases between. CDR3 size: 16 residues. From germline, CDR1 is SGHRS and CDR2 YFSETQ.

J is TRBJ1-1 and V is TRBV7-2, with no clear D. V gave up 5 bases and J gave up 1 base, with 8 bases separating them. The CDR3 consists of 13 residues. Germline CDR1 SGHTA, CDR2 FQGNSA. Here the CDR3 reads CASSRPGNTEAFF. The DNA of the CDR3 is TGTGCCAGCAGCCGCCCCGGGAACACTGAAGCTTTCTTT. Together with reference TRBV7-2 and TRBJ1-1, the CDR3 gives the full variable domain: GAGVSQSPSNKVTEKGKDVELRCDPISGHTALYWYRQSLGQGLEFLIYFQGNSAPDKSGLPSDRFSAERTGGSVSTLTIQRTQQEDSAVYLCASSRPGNTEAFFGQGTRLTVV.

The rearrangement joins TRBV5-1 to TRBJ2-1; possibly TRBD2 for D (5 bases). This CDR3 comprises 17 residues. Germline values: CDR1 SGHRS, CDR2 YFSETQ. The V end was cut by 2 bases, the J end by 7 bases, with 22 bases between. The CDR3 DNA sequence: TGCGCCAGCAGCTTTGGGTCGGTGGGGTCCCCGGGGAATGAGCAGTTCTTC. Encoded protein: CASSFGSVGSPGNEQFF.

This clone showed up just once. V usage is TRBV30 and J usage is TRBJ1-1; a possible D gene is TRBD1 (6 bases). The V and J ends lost 7 bases and 1 base respectively, with 13 bases between them. The CDR3 contains 13 residues. CDR1 and CDR2 from the germline V gene are GTSNPN and SVGIG (reference sequence). The DNA of the CDR3 is TGTGCCTACGCTCAGGGGTGGAACACTGAAGCTTTCTTT. Amino acids: CAYAQGWNTEAFF.

This rearrangement joins TRBV6-5 to TRBJ1-4; perhaps TRBD1 as D (5 bases). Germline CDR1 is MNHEY and CDR2 is SVGAGI. The CDR3 sequence is 14 residues long. Deletions cut 6 bases from V and 3 bases from J, with 11 bases between. The CDR3 DNA follows: TGTGCCAGCAGCCTGACAGCATCTAATGAAAAACTGTTTTTT. Its translation: CASSLTASNEKLFF.

The genes are TRBV6-7 and TRBJ2-1, with TRBD1 as a possible D gene (5 bases). TRBV6-7 falls under the ORF class, with uncertain function. The V and J ends lost 5 bases and 2 bases respectively, with 7 bases between them. The CDR3 extends over 13 amino acids. This CDR3 is CASSQTAYNEQFF. The CDR3 DNA sequence: TGTGCCAGCAGTCAGACAGCCTACAATGAGCAGTTCTTC.

The V and J genes are TRBV7-8 and TRBJ1-2; D not resolved. The CDR3 length is 13 residues. Germline V lookup: CDR1 SGHVS, CDR2 FQNEAQ. V was pared by 1 base and J by 8 bases, with 11 bases between. CDR3 protein: CASSLGPGFGYTF. In nucleotides, the CDR3 is TGTGCCAGCAGCTTAGGGCCCGGTTTCGGCTACACCTTC. Filled out from reference TRBV7-8 and TRBJ1-2, the complete variable domain reads GAGVSQSPRYKVAKRGQDVALRCDPISGHVSLFWYQQALGQGPEFLTYFQNEAQLDKSGLPSDRFFAERPEGSVSTLKIQRTQQEDSAVYLCASSLGPGFGYTFGSGTRLTVV.

V and J are TRBV28 and TRBJ1-6; 8 bases fit TRBD1. Trimming at V came to 2 bases and at J to 8 bases, leaving 11 bases not matched to a gene. This CDR3 contains 17 residues. CDR1 is MDHEN and CDR2 is SYDVKM in the germline V gene. The CDR3: CASSLVTGGLSYSPLHF. The CDR3 DNA reads TGTGCCAGCAGTTTAGTTACAGGGGGGTTATCTTATTCACCCCTCCACTTT. Full variable domain (remainder filled in from reference TRBV28 and TRBJ1-6): DVKVTQSSRYLVKRTGEKVFLECVQDMDHENMFWYRQDPGLGLRLIYFSYDVKMKEKGDIPEGYSVSREKKERFSLILESASTNQTSMYLCASSLVTGGLSYSPLHFGNGTRLTVT.

The chain uses TRBV4-2 and TRBJ2-1; either TRBD1 or TRBD2 may fit D (6 bases each). Germline CDR1 is LGHNA and CDR2 is YNFKEQ. V was cut by 6 bases and J by 8 bases, with 8 bases left in between. CDR3 size: 11 residues. CDR3 sequence (DNA): TGTGCCAGCAGGGGGGGCGATGAGCAGTTCTTC. Protein product: CASRGGDEQFF.

A single count supports this clone. The chain carries TRBV10-3 and TRBJ2-5; D unresolved. V gave up 3 bases and J gave up 2 bases, with 4 bases separating them. Germline values: CDR1 ENHRY, CDR2 SYGVKD. CDR3 length: 12 amino acids. The CDR3 protein is CAISEQQETQYF. The DNA of the CDR3 is TGTGCCATCAGTGAACAACAAGAGACCCAGTACTTC.

Only one count was recorded for this clone. The chain uses TRBV19 and TRBJ2-5, with 12 bases aligning to TRBD1. The end of the DNA is better explained by TRBJ2-7, so the J call may be wrong. This CDR3 has 15 amino acids. Germline V gives CDR1 LNHDA, CDR2 SQIVND (reference sequence). The CDR3 spells CASKGQGAVKGEQYF. The CDR3 DNA reads as TGTGCCAGTAAGGGACAGGGGGCTGTTAAAGGCGAGCAGTACTTC.

The sample holds one count of this clone. The chain carries TRBV4-2 and TRBJ2-1, with TRBD1 matching 7 bases. J lost 3 bases, V lost 8 bases, and 16 bases had no gene match. From germline, CDR1 is LGHNA and CDR2 YNFKEQ. The CDR3 is made up of 17 amino acids. This CDR3 reads CASRPGTGQIIYNEQFF. The CDR3 DNA follows: TGTGCCAGCCGCCCGGGAACGGGACAGATAATCTACAATGAGCAGTTCTTC.

The chain carries TRBV9 and TRBJ1-1; D unresolved. The CDR3 covers 13 residues. Trimming pared 0 bases from V and 1 base from J, leaving 4 bases between. Germline-derived CDR1 and CDR2 are SGDLS and YYNGEE. The CDR3 coding sequence is TGTGCCAGCAGCGTAGGGGAGAACACTGAAGCTTTCTTT. Translating it yields CASSVGENTEAFF.

V is TRBV30 and J is TRBJ1-2; D possibly corresponds to TRBD1 (5 bases). The V end was cut by 7 bases, the J end by 4 bases, with 19 bases between. The CDR3 is made up of 14 amino acids. Germline V lookup: CDR1 GTSNPN, CDR2 SVGIG (reference sequence). CDR3 DNA sequence: TGTGCCTTCGAAATGGGGCGGATTTTCTATGGCTACACCTTC. Translated: CAFEMGRIFYGYTF.

The rearrangement links TRBV2 to TRBJ2-7, with D perhaps TRBD1 (6 bases). The CDR3 contains 12 residues. V was clipped by 5 bases and J by 6 bases, with 11 bases between them. Germline V gives CDR1 SNHLY, CDR2 FYNNEI. The CDR3 DNA sequence: TGTGCCAGCAGTTTGACAGGCGGCGAGCAGTACTTC. Translated: CASSLTGGEQYF.

The rearrangement links TRBV5-1 to TRBJ2-3; 7 positions agree with TRBD2. This CDR3 has 15 residues. The germline V gene has CDR1 SGHRS and CDR2 YFSETQ. The V gene end was trimmed by 3 bases and the J gene end by 3 bases; junction bases not matched to a gene: 7. The CDR3, as DNA: TGCGCCAGCAGCTCAGCGGGACGTGCGACAGATACGCAGTATTTT. This translates into CASSSAGRATDTQYF.

The chain links TRBV27 to TRBJ2-1, with TRBD1 matching over 8 bases. The germline V gene encodes CDR1 MNHEY and CDR2 SMNVEV (reference sequence). The CDR3 totals 15 residues. V lost 3 bases, J lost 4 bases, and 5 bases stayed unmatched. CDR3 DNA sequence: TGTGCCAGCAGTTTTGACAGGGGCCATTACAATGAGCAGTTCTTC. Protein: CASSFDRGHYNEQFF.

The chain employs TRBV15 and TRBJ1-2; D call uncertain. V was cut by 1 base and J by 2 bases, with 5 bases left in between. The CDR3 loop spans 13 amino acids. The germline V gene has CDR1 LNHNV and CDR2 YYDKDF (reference sequence). The CDR3 region has the DNA TGTGCCACCAGCAGAGCCCTCAACTATGGCTACACCTTC. Protein: CATSRALNYGYTF.

The V and J genes are TRBV5-6 and TRBJ1-4, with D hard to call. The CDR3 extends over 18 amino acids. V lost 4 bases, J lost 0 bases, and 19 bases lay in between. Per the germline V gene, CDR1 is SGHDT and CDR2 is YYEEEE. DNA of the CDR3: TGTGCCAGCAGCCCGACCGCTTTAGACCGTGCAACTAATGAAAAACTGTTTTTT. This codes for CASSPTALDRATNEKLFF.

V and J are TRBV30 and TRBJ1-1, with D tentatively TRBD1 (5 bases). The CDR3 runs to 12 residues. CDR1 and CDR2 (germline): GTSNPN, SVGIG (reference sequence). Between the trimmed V and J ends, which lost 5 bases and 7 bases, there was a span of 14 bases. CDR3 sequence: CAWDRDGFEAFF. CDR3 sequence (DNA): TGTGCCTGGGACCGGGACGGGTTTGAAGCTTTCTTT. Full variable domain (rest looked up from reference TRBV30 and TRBJ1-1): SQTIHQWPATLVQPVGSPLSLECTVEGTSNPNLYWYRQAAGRGLQLLFYSVGIGQISSEVPQNLSASRPQDRQFILSSKKLLLSDSGFYLCAWDRDGFEAFFGQGTRLTVV.

The genes are TRBV28 and TRBJ1-4, with D unresolved. From germline, CDR1 is MDHEN and CDR2 SYDVKM. Trimming cost V 5 bases and J 6 bases, with 19 bases left between them. CDR3 length: 16 amino acids. In DNA form, the CDR3 reads TGTGCCAGCAGTCTTCAAAGGCCGGGATCATATGAAAAACTGTTTTTT. Its translation is CASSLQRPGSYEKLFF.